This is a list of T cell receptor beta chains from one sample in a study of preoperative IRX-2 immunotherapy in early breast cancer. This table comes from immunoSEQ multiplex PCR, and its TCRdb copy is limited to in-frame clones, with some not included. The table includes approximately 1,000 clones, almost 75% detected once. The source material was normal tissue next to the tumor, sampled from a patient treated with IRX-2 immunotherapy. Every receptor here comes from a human donor with breast cancer. The CDR3 runs from the conserved cysteine through the conserved F or W. The D gene is left open where the match is weak. Size is stated for part of the rows, as once, few or many counts, or as a class when the clone is expanded.

TRBJ1-6,-,TRBV7-5,-,CASSARDSPSPLHF,TGTGCCAGCAGCGCCCGGGACAGTCCTTCACCCCTCCACTTT
TRBJ2-7,-,TRBV19,TRBD2,CASSIKAGGREQYF,TGTGCCAGTAGTATTAAGGCGGGAGGACGCGAGCAGTACTTC
TRBJ2-7,-,TRBV4-1,TRBD2,CASSQIAGGPSYEQYF,TGCGCCAGCAGCCAAATAGCGGGAGGTCCCTCCTACGAGCAGTACTTC
TRBJ2-1,-,TRBV11-3,-,CASSLVSGYSDNEQFF,TGTGCCAGCAGCTTAGTGAGCGGGTACTCTGACAATGAGCAGTTCTTC
TRBJ1-5,-,TRBV6-8,-,CASYRTGARGGNQPQHF,TGTGCCAGCTACCGAACGGGGGCGCGAGGCGGCAATCAGCCCCAGCATTTT
TRBJ2-3,-,TRBV28,-,CASSLWGTSTDTQYF,TGTGCCAGCAGTTTATGGGGGACTAGCACAGATACGCAGTATTTT
TRBJ2-7,-,TRBV6-8,-,CASSPDTYEQYF,TGTGCCAGCAGTCCGGACACCTACGAGCAGTACTTC
TRBJ2-1,-,TRBV18,-,CASSPDPLPGNEQFF,TGTGCCAGCTCACCGGACCCCTTGCCGGGCAATGAGCAGTTCTTC
TRBJ1-2,-,TRBV6-8,TRBD1,CASSEEFTGGYGYTF,TGTGCCAGCAGTGAGGAGTTTACAGGGGGCTATGGCTACACCTTC
TRBJ2-5,-,TRBV7-7,TRBD2,CASSTGTSGRAGETQYF,TGTGCCAGCAGCACTGGGACTAGCGGGAGGGCCGGAGAGACCCAGTACTTC
TRBJ1-1,-,TRBV11-3,TRBD1,CASSLRGPTNTEAFF,TGTGCCAGCAGCTTAAGGGGGCCGACGAACACTGAAGCTTTCTTT
TRBJ2-1,-,TRBV7-8,TRBD1,CASSLAKGQVLYEQFF,TGTGCCAGCAGCTTAGCTAAGGGACAGGTGCTTTATGAGCAGTTCTTC
TRBJ1-4,-,TRBV7-6,-,CASSLEATNEKLFF,TGTGCCAGCAGCTTAGAAGCAACTAATGAAAAACTGTTTTTT
TRBJ1-2,-,TRBV18,-,CASSPIVGVNYGYTF,TGTGCCAGCTCGCCGATCGTCGGGGTTAACTATGGCTACACCTTC
TRBJ1-1,-,TRBV6-8,-,CASSREVYTEAFF,TGTGCCAGCAGTCGAGAGGTCTACACTGAAGCTTTCTTT
TRBJ1-1,large,TRBV14,-,CASSPPGMNTEAFF,TGTGCCAGCAGCCCCCCAGGAATGAACACTGAAGCTTTCTTT
TRBJ2-1,-,TRBV11-3,-,CASSLGDQYNEQFF,TGTGCCAGCAGCTTGGGGGACCAGTACAATGAGCAGTTCTTC
TRBJ2-2,-,TRBV19,-,CASSPPGLNTGELFF,TGTGCCAGTAGTCCCCCGGGGCTGAACACCGGGGAGCTGTTTTTT
TRBJ1-2,once,TRBV23-1,-,CASSPGQNYGYTF,TGCGCCAGCAGCCCCGGACAGAACTATGGCTACACCTTC
TRBJ1-4,-,TRBV6-8,-,CASSWGLSTTNEKLFF,TGTGCCAGCAGTTGGGGTCTGTCCACAACTAATGAAAAACTGTTTTTT
TRBJ2-7,large,TRBV6-8,-,CASSPLPPRAGRYEQYF,TGTGCCAGCAGTCCCCTCCCCCCCCGGGCGGGACGATACGAGCAGTACTTC
TRBJ2-7,-,TRBV14,-,CASSQGMAGQFSYEQYF,TGTGCCAGCAGCCAAGGAATGGCGGGACAGTTTTCCTACGAGCAGTACTTC
TRBJ2-7,-,TRBV23-1,-,CASSQGLGYYEQYF,TGCGCCAGCAGCCAAGGGCTAGGATACTACGAGCAGTACTTC
TRBJ2-7,once,TRBV6-8,TRBD2,CASRLAGVYEQYF,TGTGCCAGCAGACTAGCGGGAGTCTACGAGCAGTACTTC
TRBJ1-6,few,TRBV11-3,TRBD1,CASSEDRNNSPLHF,TGTGCCAGCAGCGAGGACAGGAACAATTCACCCCTCCACTTT
TRBJ1-1,-,TRBV14,-,CASSQEVQGNTEAFF,TGTGCCAGCAGCCAAGAGGTACAGGGGAACACTGAAGCTTTCTTT
TRBJ1-2,-,TRBV19,-,CASSKRTEASYGYTF,TGTGCCAGTAGTAAAAGGACAGAGGCTAGCTATGGCTACACCTTC